One sample yielded the 23 T cell receptor beta chains listed below, sequenced in a study of blood T cell repertoires in COVID-19. The assay was immunoSEQ multiplex PCR, and TCRdb's table has in-frame clones only and misses some. The table has roughly 290,000 clones, around 85% seen once. The sample consisted of peripheral blood. The receptors come from a human donor with COVID-19, enrolled during active disease. The donor label of this sample is uncertain.

This rearrangement joins TRBV7-2 to TRBJ1-1; D remains unclear. This CDR3 spans 13 amino acids. CDR1 and CDR2 from the germline V gene are SGHTA and FQGNSA. V was cut by 0 bases and J by 10 bases, with 12 bases left in between. The chain's CDR3 is CASSLAEEGTAFF. The CDR3 coding sequence is TGTGCCAGCAGCTTAGCGGAGGAAGGAACAGCTTTCTTT.

The rearrangement uses TRBV28 and TRBJ1-4; TRBD1 might be the D (6 bases). Germline CDR1 reads MDHEN; CDR2 reads SYDVKM. V gave up 4 bases and J gave up 7 bases, with 19 bases separating them. This CDR3 spans 16 amino acids. The CDR3 region has the DNA TGTGCCAGCAGTTCCTACAGGGACGGGAGGGGTGAAAAACTGTTTTTT. It is translated as CASSSYRDGRGEKLFF.

The CDR3 region has the DNA TGTGCCAGCAGCTTAAGAGCGGGGGGGGTCAATCAGCCCCAGCATTTT. Translated, it gives CASSLRAGGVNQPQHF. The V call is TRBV7-6, the J call TRBJ1-5, with D possibly being TRBD1 (5 bases). From germline, CDR1 is SGHVS and CDR2 FNYEAQ. The CDR3 runs to 16 residues. Trimming cost V 2 bases and J 3 bases, with 14 bases left between them. Supplemented by reference TRBV7-6 and TRBJ1-5, the full variable domain reads GAGVSQSPRYKVTKRGQDVALRCDPISGHVSLYWYRQALGQGPEFLTYFNYEAQQDKSGLPNDRFSAERPEGSISTLTIQRTEQRDSAMYRCASSLRAGGVNQPQHFGDGTRLSIL.

Only a few counts were recorded for this clone. This chain links TRBV5-6 with TRBJ2-7, with 8 bases fitting TRBD2. V dropped 3 bases and J dropped 7; count of bases not matched to a gene: 12. This CDR3 is built from 15 residues. Germline-derived CDR1 and CDR2 are SGHDT and YYEEEE. The DNA for the CDR3 is TGTGCCAGCAGCTATTTACTAGCGGTTCGCGGGGAGCAGTACTTC. It specifies CASSYLLAVRGEQYF.

This clone was observed a few times. The genes are TRBV7-9 and TRBJ1-4; D uncertain. The CDR3 is 13 amino acids. The germline gives CDR1 SEHNR, CDR2 FQNEAQ (reference sequence). V lost 2 bases and J lost 8, with 9 bases in between. Here the CDR3 DNA reads TGTGCCAGCAGCTTAACTGCGCGGGAAAAACTGTTTTTT. It specifies CASSLTAREKLFF.

This rearrangement joins TRBV5-1 to TRBJ1-2; TRBD1 matches 10 bases. There are 16 residues in the CDR3. CDR1 SGHRS and CDR2 YFSETQ come from the germline V gene. With 0 bases clipped from V and 8 bases from J, the junction kept 10 bases outside the gene matches. CDR3 sequence reads: CASSLGQGARVKGYTF. DNA for the CDR3: TGCGCCAGCAGCTTGGGACAGGGGGCGCGGGTTAAAGGCTACACCTTC.

In this sample, this clone turned up once. The rearrangement joins TRBV15 to TRBJ2-5, with 15 bases fitting TRBD2. There are 18 residues in the CDR3. The germline gives CDR1 LNHNV, CDR2 YYDKDF (reference sequence). The V gene end was trimmed by 3 bases and the J gene end by 2 bases; junction bases not matched to a gene: 7. The CDR3 sequence is CATSSRGLAGGKQETQYF. CDR3 coding DNA: TGTGCCACCAGCAGCCGCGGACTAGCGGGAGGGAAACAAGAGACCCAGTACTTC.

This clone was observed a few times. This chain links TRBV19 with TRBJ1-3; 8 bases map to TRBD1. V lost 6 bases to trimming and J lost 0 bases; unmatched junction nucleotides: 7. The CDR3 contains 16 residues. Germline V gives CDR1 LNHDA, CDR2 SQIVND (reference sequence). The CDR3 sequence: CASSLGQADSGNTIYF. The CDR3 DNA reads as TGTGCCAGTAGCCTGGGACAGGCTGACTCTGGAAACACCATATATTTT.

The rearrangement uses TRBV5-1 and TRBJ2-3; D gene ambiguous. This CDR3 has 14 residues. CDR1 is SGHRS and CDR2 is YFSETQ in the germline V gene. V lost 4 bases and J 0 bases, leaving 9 bases between the germline ends. The CDR3 reads CASSPGTSTDTQYF. The CDR3 nucleotides are TGCGCCAGCAGCCCCGGTACTAGCACAGATACGCAGTATTTT.

This chain uses TRBV6-5 with TRBJ2-1; TRBD1 might be the D (6 bases). This CDR3 has 14 residues. Deletions cut 5 bases from V and 0 bases from J, with 8 bases between. Germline V lookup: CDR1 MNHEY, CDR2 SVGAGI. CDR3 in amino acids: CASSPTGSYNEQFF. The CDR3 region has the DNA TGTGCCAGCAGTCCGACAGGCTCCTACAATGAGCAGTTCTTC.

V is TRBV4-2 and J is TRBJ2-7; TRBD2 aligns across 10 bases. Germline loops: CDR1 LGHNA, CDR2 YNFKEQ. Losses at the gene ends were 1 base for V and 2 bases for J; bases not matched to a gene: 8. The CDR3 covers 17 residues. CDR3 DNA sequence: TGTGCCAGCAGCCAAGTGGCCACTAGCGGGACCACCTACGAGCAGTACTTC. Translating it yields CASSQVATSGTTYEQYF.

This chain links TRBV4-3 with TRBJ1-3, with 9 bases fitting TRBD1. V shed 3 bases and J 8 bases; nucleotides not matched to a gene: 8. CDR3 length: 15 amino acids. Per germline, CDR1 LGHNA and CDR2 YSLEER. The CDR3 region has the DNA TGCGCCAGCAGCCAGATGGGACAGGGTTTAGACACCATATATTTT. It specifies CASSQMGQGLDTIYF.

The genes are TRBV11-2 and TRBJ2-3; 7 bases match TRBD1. The J segment lost 1 base and the V segment lost 2 bases, leaving 9 bases of the junction unmatched. The length of the CDR3 is 17 residues. CDR1 is SGHAT, CDR2 FQNNGV, per germline. CDR3 sequence: CASSLWVTGDGTDTQYF. As DNA, the CDR3 is TGTGCCAGCAGCTTATGGGTTACAGGGGATGGCACAGATACGCAGTATTTT.

V is TRBV10-2 and J is TRBJ1-4, with D possibly matching TRBD1 (6 bases). Trimming cost V 6 bases and J 5 bases, with 13 bases left between them. The CDR3 totals 14 residues. Germline CDR1 is WSHSY and CDR2 is SAAADI. The CDR3 is CASSWTAQNEKLFF. CDR3 coding DNA: TGCGCCAGCAGCTGGACAGCGCAAAATGAAAAACTGTTTTTT.

The rearrangement uses TRBV7-3 and TRBJ1-1; 8 nucleotides agree with TRBD1. CDR1 and CDR2 (germline): SGHTA, FQGTGA. CDR3 size: 15 residues. Trimming at V came to 2 bases and at J to 2 bases, leaving 4 bases not matched to a gene. CDR3 residues: CASSLSGQVNTEAFF. CDR3 DNA sequence: TGTGCCAGCAGCTTATCGGGACAGGTTAACACTGAAGCTTTCTTT.

This clone was seen a few times. The rearrangement links TRBV19 to TRBJ2-7; 8 bases are a match to TRBD1. Germline CDR1 reads LNHDA; CDR2 reads SQIVND (reference sequence). The CDR3 extends over 14 amino acids. The junction had 4 bases not matched to a gene; V was cut back by 6 bases and J by 0 bases. The CDR3 sequence is CASSRGLSSYEQYF. As DNA, the CDR3 is TGTGCCAGTAGCAGGGGGCTAAGCTCCTACGAGCAGTACTTC. Full variable domain (remainder filled in from reference TRBV19 and TRBJ2-7): DGGITQSPKYLFRKEGQNVTLSCEQNLNHDAMYWYRQDPGQGLRLIYYSQIVNDFQKGDIAEGYSVSREKKESFPLTVTSAQKNPTAFYLCASSRGLSSYEQYFGPGTRLTVT.

V usage is TRBV28 and J usage is TRBJ2-3; 11 bases line up with TRBD2. Germline-derived CDR1 and CDR2 are MDHEN and SYDVKM. The CDR3 contains 16 residues. With 3 bases clipped from V and 5 bases from J, the junction kept 7 bases outside the gene matches. In DNA form, the CDR3 reads TGTGCCAGCAGTTTTCTAGCGGGAGGAGGGGGAGATACGCAGTATTTT. Translation gives CASSFLAGGGGDTQYF.

The J gene is TRBJ2-2, the V gene TRBV5-8; 8 bases align to TRBD2. Germline assignment: CDR1 SGHTS and CDR2 YDEGEE. The CDR3 is 15 amino acids. Trimming removed 4 bases from V and 3 bases from J; junction bases left unmatched: 5. The CDR3 is CASSLSGTYTGELFF. DNA for the CDR3: TGTGCCAGCAGCCTTAGCGGGACGTACACCGGGGAGCTGTTTTTT.

This sequence joins TRBV19 and TRBJ2-5; D is possibly TRBD1 (7 bases). Trimming cost V 5 bases and J 5 bases, with 21 bases left between them. The germline CDR1 and CDR2 sequences are LNHDA and SQIVND (reference sequence). The length of the CDR3 is 16 residues. The CDR3 sequence: CASSPTTGRSGETQYF. DNA of the CDR3: TGTGCCAGTAGTCCAACGACAGGGAGGAGTGGGGAGACCCAGTACTTC.

This chain uses TRBV27 with TRBJ2-1; 12 bases fit TRBD2. The junction had 10 bases not matched to a gene; V was cut back by 7 bases and J by 9 bases. Looked up from germline, CDR1 is MNHEY and CDR2 is SMNVEV (reference sequence). This CDR3 is 15 amino acids long. This chain's CDR3 is CASTDRLAGGSEQFF. CDR3 in DNA: TGTGCCAGCACCGACCGCCTAGCGGGAGGGAGTGAGCAGTTCTTC.

The chain is built from TRBV19 and TRBJ1-1; possibly TRBD1 for D (5 bases). CDR1 is LNHDA and CDR2 is SQIVND in the germline V gene (reference sequence). V was trimmed by 5 bases and J by 5 bases, leaving 18 bases between them. The CDR3 has 15 amino acids. CDR3 sequence: CASSAQPGGTTEAFF. The CDR3 bases are TGTGCCAGTAGTGCTCAGCCGGGGGGAACAACTGAAGCTTTCTTT.

This clone was recorded a few times. The rearrangement joins TRBV3-1 (or the pseudogene TRBV3-2) to TRBJ2-7; TRBD1 is a possible D gene (5 bases). Germline assignment: CDR1 LGHDT and CDR2 YNNKEL (reference sequence). This CDR3 region has 17 residues. V was clipped by 1 base and J by 1 base, with 17 bases between them. This CDR3 reads CASSQGLSQGDSYEQYF. CDR3 nucleotide sequence: TGTGCCAGCAGCCAAGGTCTGAGCCAGGGCGATTCCTACGAGCAGTACTTC.

The chain carries TRBV7-3 and TRBJ2-2; no firm D call. With 5 bases removed from V and 5 bases from J, the gap between germline ends came to 12 bases. Germline CDR1 and CDR2: SGHTA and FQGTGA. The CDR3 covers 14 residues. The CDR3 nucleotides are TGTGCCAGCAGCAGATATCAGTCGACCGGGGAGCTGTTTTTT. Its translation is CASSRYQSTGELFF.